Sequencing of this TCR beta chain was carried out in a study of blood T cells in healthy people across ages. Then a second PCR, running about 7 to 11 cycles, was carried out with a sample-barcoded 5' primer and a J-beta primer mix. Carrying 12 random nucleotides, a template-switch adaptor labeled each individual cDNA molecule. TCRdb ran MiXCR on the 5' RACE reads and lists one entry per CDR3 protein. The sample carries approximately 800,000 distinct CDR3 sequences, roughly 40% recorded once. Study results and caveats: Naive CD4+ cell counts and diversity both ran higher in long-lived than in aged donors.

Points on this clonotype: Its cognate antigen is unknown. This may stem from a read error, because a much larger clone lies one nucleotide away.

CDR3 length: 13 residues. The germline gives CDR1 SGHRS, CDR2 YFSETQ. The sequence was obtained from a man aged 18 to 30 in good health. Sequences were obtained from blood. V gene TRBV5-1 combines with J gene TRBJ2-1, with D maybe TRBD1 (6 bases). Matching the DNA end better, TRBJ2-7 makes the J call doubtful. The CDR3 protein is CTSSTGQAYEQYF. CDR3 nucleotides: TGCACCAGCAGCACGGGACAAGCCTACGAGCAGTACTTC.